This TCR beta chain was sequenced during a study of persistence of HIV-infected CD4 T cells. Turning to the study itself: Suppressive ART had lasted a median of 8 years. The study's findings and limits: Compared with CD3/CD28-stimulated cells, CMV- and Gag-responding cells showed lower TCRbeta richness.

Sequencing used immunoSEQ version 4 in survey mode. Some clones are missing from TCRdb's copy, which holds only in-frame ones; the method was immunoSEQ multiplex PCR. The table shows 45,000 or so clones, with 85% to 90% occurring only once. On this clone itself: Its antigen is as yet unknown.

Unmatched junction bases numbered 6, after V lost 3 bases and J lost 6 bases. The germline V gene encodes CDR1 LGHNA and CDR2 YSLEER. CDR3 length equals 15 residues. Nonspecific anti-CD3/anti-CD28 bead stimulation represents the broad CD4+ T cell repertoire. Sorting of responding CD4+ T cells relied on upregulated CD40 ligand together with CD69. The material sequenced was CD4+ T cells sorted from PBMCs after approximately 19-hour stimulation, taken from a patient who received antiretroviral therapy. The TCR was taken from an adult woman with HIV who was CMV-seropositive. This rearrangement joins TRBV4-3 to TRBJ1-2, with 11 nucleotides matching TRBD1. In nucleotides, the CDR3 is TGCGCCAGCAGCCAGGATGGACAGGGGGCGAATGGCTACACCTTC. Encoded protein: CASSQDGQGANGYTF.